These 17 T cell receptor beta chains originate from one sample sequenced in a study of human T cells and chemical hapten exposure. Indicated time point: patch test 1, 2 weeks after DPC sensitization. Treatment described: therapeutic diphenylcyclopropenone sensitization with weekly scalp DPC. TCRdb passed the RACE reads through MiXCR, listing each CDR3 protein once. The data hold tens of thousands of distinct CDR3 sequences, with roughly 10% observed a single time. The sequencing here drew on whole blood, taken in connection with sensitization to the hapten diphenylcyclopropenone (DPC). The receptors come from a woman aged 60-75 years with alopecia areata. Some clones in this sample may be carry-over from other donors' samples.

The CDR3 protein is CASSEVGGVWAETQYF. DNA for the CDR3: TGTGCCAGCAGTGAAGTAGGGGGGGTCTGGGCAGAGACCCAGTACTTC. The chain recombines TRBV2 with TRBJ2-5; perhaps TRBD2 as D (7 bases). The CDR3 runs to 16 residues. CDR1 and CDR2 (germline): SNHLY, FYNNEI. V was clipped by 1 base and J by 4 bases, with 16 bases between them. Variable domain in full (rest from reference TRBV2 and TRBJ2-5): EPEVTQTPSHQVTQMGQEVILRCVPISNHLYFYWYRQILGQKVEFLVSFYNNEISEKSEIFDDQFSVERPDGSNFTLKIRSTKLEDSAMYFCASSEVGGVWAETQYFGPGTRLLVL.

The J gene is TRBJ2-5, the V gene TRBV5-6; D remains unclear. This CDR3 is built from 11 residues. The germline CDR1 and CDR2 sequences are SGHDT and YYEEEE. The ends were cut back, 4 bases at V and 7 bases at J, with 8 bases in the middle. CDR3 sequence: CASSRMGTQYF. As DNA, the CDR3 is TGTGCCAGCAGCCGCATGGGGACCCAGTACTTC.

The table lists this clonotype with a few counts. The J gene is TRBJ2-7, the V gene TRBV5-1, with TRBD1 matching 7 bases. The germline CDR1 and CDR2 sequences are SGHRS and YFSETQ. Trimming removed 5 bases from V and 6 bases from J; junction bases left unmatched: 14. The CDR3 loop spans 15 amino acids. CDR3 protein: CASSTRQGESSEQYF. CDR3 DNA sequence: TGCGCCAGCAGTACCCGACAGGGCGAATCGAGCGAGCAGTACTTC.

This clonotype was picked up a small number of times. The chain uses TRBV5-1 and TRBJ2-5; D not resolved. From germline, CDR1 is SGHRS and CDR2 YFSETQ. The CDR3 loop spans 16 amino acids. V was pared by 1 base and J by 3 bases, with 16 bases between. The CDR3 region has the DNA TGCGCCAGCAGCTTGATGCATACCAAGAGAAAAGAGACCCAGTACTTC. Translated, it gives CASSLMHTKRKETQYF.

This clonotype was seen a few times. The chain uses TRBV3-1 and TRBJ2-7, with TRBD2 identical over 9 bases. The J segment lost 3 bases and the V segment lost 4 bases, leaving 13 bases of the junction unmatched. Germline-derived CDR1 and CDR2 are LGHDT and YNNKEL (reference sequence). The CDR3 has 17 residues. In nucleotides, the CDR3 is TGTGCCAGCAGCCTGACGTGGGGACTAGCAGACAACTACGAGCAGTACTTC. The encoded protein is CASSLTWGLADNYEQYF.

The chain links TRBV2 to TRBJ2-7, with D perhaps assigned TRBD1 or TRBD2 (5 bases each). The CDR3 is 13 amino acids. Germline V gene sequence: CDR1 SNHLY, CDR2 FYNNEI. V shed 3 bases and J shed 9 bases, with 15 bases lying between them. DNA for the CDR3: TGTGCCAGCAGTGATGGGTACTCGAGGGGGCAGTACTTC. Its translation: CASSDGYSRGQYF. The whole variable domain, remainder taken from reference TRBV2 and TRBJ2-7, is EPEVTQTPSHQVTQMGQEVILRCVPISNHLYFYWYRQILGQKVEFLVSFYNNEISEKSEIFDDQFSVERPDGSNFTLKIRSTKLEDSAMYFCASSDGYSRGQYFGPGTRLTVT.

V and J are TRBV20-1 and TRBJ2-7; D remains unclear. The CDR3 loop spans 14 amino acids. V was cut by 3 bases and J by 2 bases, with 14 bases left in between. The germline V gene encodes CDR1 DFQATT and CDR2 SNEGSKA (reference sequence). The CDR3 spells CSARRHPGTYEQYF. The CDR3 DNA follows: TGCAGTGCTAGGAGACACCCGGGTACCTACGAGCAGTACTTC.

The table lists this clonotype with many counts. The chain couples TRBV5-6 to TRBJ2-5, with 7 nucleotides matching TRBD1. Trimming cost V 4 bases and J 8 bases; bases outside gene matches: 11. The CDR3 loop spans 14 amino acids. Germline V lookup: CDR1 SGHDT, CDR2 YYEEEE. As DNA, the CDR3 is TGTGCCAGCAGCCGGACGGGGACAGCTAGTACCCAGTACTTC. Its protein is CASSRTGTASTQYF. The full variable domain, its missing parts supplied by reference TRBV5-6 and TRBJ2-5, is DAGVTQSPTHLIKTRGQQVTLRCSPKSGHDTVSWYQQALGQGPQFIFQYYEEEERQRGNFPDRFSGHQFPNYSSELNVNALLLGDSALYLCASSRTGTASTQYFGPGTRLLVL.

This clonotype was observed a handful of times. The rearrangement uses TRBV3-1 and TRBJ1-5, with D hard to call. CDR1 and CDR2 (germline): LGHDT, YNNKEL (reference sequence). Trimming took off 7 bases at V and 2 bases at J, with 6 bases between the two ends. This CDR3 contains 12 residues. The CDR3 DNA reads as TGTGCCAGCAACAGCGGCAATCAGCCCCAGCATTTT. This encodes CASNSGNQPQHF.

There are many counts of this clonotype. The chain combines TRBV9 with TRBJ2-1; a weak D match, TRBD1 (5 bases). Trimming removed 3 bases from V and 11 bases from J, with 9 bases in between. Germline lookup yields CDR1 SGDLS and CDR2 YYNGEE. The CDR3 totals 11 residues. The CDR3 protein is CASSEDSKQFF. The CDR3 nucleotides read TGTGCCAGCAGCGAAGACAGTAAGCAGTTCTTC.

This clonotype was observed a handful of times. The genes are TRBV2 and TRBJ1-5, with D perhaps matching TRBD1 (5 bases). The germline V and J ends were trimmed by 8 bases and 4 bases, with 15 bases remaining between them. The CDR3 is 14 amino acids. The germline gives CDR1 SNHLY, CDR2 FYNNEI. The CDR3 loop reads CASGLGEGNQPQHF. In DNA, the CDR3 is TGTGCCAGCGGCCTAGGGGAGGGGAATCAGCCCCAGCATTTT.

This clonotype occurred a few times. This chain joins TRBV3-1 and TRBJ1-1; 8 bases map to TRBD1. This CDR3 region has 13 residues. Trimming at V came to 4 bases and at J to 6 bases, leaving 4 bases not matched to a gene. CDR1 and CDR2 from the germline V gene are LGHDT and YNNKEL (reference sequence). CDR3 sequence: CASSPTGGPEAFF. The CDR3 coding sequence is TGTGCCAGCAGCCCCACAGGGGGACCTGAAGCTTTCTTT.

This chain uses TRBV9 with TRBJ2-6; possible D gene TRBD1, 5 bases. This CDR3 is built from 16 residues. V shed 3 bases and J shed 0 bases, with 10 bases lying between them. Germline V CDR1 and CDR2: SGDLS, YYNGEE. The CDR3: CASSGRQYSGANVLTF. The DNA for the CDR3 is TGTGCCAGCAGCGGACGACAGTACTCTGGGGCCAACGTCCTGACTTTC.

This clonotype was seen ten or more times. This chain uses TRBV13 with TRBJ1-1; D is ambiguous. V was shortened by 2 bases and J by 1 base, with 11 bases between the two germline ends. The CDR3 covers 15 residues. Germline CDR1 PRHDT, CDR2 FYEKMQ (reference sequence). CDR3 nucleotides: TGTGCCAGCAGCTTAACCCCGGGGTGGAACACTGAAGCTTTCTTT. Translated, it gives CASSLTPGWNTEAFF.

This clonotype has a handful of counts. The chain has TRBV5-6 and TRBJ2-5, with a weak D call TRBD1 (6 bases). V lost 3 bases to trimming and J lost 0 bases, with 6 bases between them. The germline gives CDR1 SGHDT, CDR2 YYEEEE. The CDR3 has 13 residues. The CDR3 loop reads CASSWTDQETQYF. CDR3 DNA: TGTGCCAGCAGCTGGACAGACCAAGAGACCCAGTACTTC. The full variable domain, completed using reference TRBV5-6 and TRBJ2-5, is DAGVTQSPTHLIKTRGQQVTLRCSPKSGHDTVSWYQQALGQGPQFIFQYYEEEERQRGNFPDRFSGHQFPNYSSELNVNALLLGDSALYLCASSWTDQETQYFGPGTRLLVL.

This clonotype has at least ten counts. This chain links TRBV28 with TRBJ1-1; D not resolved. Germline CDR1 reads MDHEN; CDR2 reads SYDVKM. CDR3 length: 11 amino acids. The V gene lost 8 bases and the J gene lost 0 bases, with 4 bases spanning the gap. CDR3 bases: TGTGCCAGCGGAATGAACACTGAAGCTTTCTTT. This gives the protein CASGMNTEAFF. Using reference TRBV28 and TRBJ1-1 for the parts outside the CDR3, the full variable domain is DVKVTQSSRYLVKRTGEKVFLECVQDMDHENMFWYRQDPGLGLRLIYFSYDVKMKEKGDIPEGYSVSREKKERFSLILESASTNQTSMYLCASGMNTEAFFGQGTRLTVV.

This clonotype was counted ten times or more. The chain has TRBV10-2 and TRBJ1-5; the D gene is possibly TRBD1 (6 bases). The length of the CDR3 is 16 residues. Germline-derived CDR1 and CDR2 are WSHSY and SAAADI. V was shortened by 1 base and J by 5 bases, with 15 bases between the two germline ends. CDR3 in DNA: TGCGCCAGCAGTGAGTTTTGGCGCAGGGGAGATCAGCCCCAGCATTTT. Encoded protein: CASSEFWRRGDQPQHF.